This TCR beta chain was observed in a study of blood T cell repertoires in COVID-19. The overall study: The United States, Italy and Spain were the sources of the acute and convalescent COVID-19 samples. From T cells, B-cell-depleted T cells, or PBMCs came the material, which was cDNA or gDNA.

Germline V lookup: CDR1 MDHEN, CDR2 SYDVKM. Trimming cost V 5 bases and J 9 bases; bases outside gene matches: 11. CDR3 size: 17 residues. Assay: immunoSEQ multiplex PCR; the TCRdb copy retains only in-frame clones and omits some. Here the sample spans about 41,000 clones, around 82% being singletons. This chain links TRBV28 with TRBJ2-1; 15 bases agree with TRBD2. The specimen sequenced was peripheral blood. The clonotype comes from a woman older than 75 with active or convalescent COVID-19. The CDR3 region has the DNA TGTGCCAGCAGTCCCCCGGGACTAGCGGGAGGAGCGGGTGAGCAGTTCTTC. This gives the protein CASSPPGLAGGAGEQFF.